These 18 T cell receptor beta chains share one sample of origin, sequenced in a study of T-cell memory formation after mild COVID-19. One entry per CDR3 protein, called by TCRdb with MiXCR from the 5' RACE reads. The data hold about 360,000 distinct CDR3 sequences, with roughly an eighth observed a single time. The sample consisted of PBMCs or a T cell subset sorted from them (not recorded which). The receptors were gathered from a man in his late teens or twenties who had mild COVID-19 (a few samples of this study predate the infection). Cell type and time point are not known.

This clonotype was recorded a few times. For the CDR3, the DNA is TGCAGCGTTGACGTGGGGGGAACCCAAGAGACCCAGTACTTC. Its protein is CSVDVGGTQETQYF. The V call is TRBV29-1, the J call TRBJ2-5; the D gene is possibly TRBD2 (6 bases). Deletions cut 3 bases from V and 1 base from J, with 12 bases between. CDR1 is SQVTM, CDR2 ANQGSEA, per germline. This CDR3 has 14 amino acids.

There are a few counts of this clonotype. This chain connects TRBV6-2 or TRBV6-3 to TRBJ1-5; possibly TRBD1 for D (5 bases). CDR1 MNHEY and CDR2 SVGEGT come from the germline V gene. The CDR3 totals 19 residues. The V gene lost 2 bases and the J gene lost 1 base, with 21 bases spanning the gap. The CDR3 loop is CASSYGAGMNLVSNQPQHF. DNA for the CDR3: TGTGCCAGCAGTTACGGGGCAGGGATGAATTTGGTAAGCAATCAGCCCCAGCATTTT.

This clonotype was detected many times. The chain has TRBV7-8 and TRBJ2-2, with 8 bases fitting TRBD1. The CDR3 has 15 amino acids. Germline V CDR1 and CDR2: SGHVS, FQNEAQ. V lost 5 bases, J lost 6 bases, and 8 bases stayed unmatched. Here the CDR3 reads CASSEQGASAGELFF. CDR3 in DNA: TGTGCCAGCAGCGAGCAGGGGGCAAGCGCCGGGGAGCTGTTTTTT.

The chain recombines TRBV5-1 with TRBJ2-3; 7 nucleotides align to TRBD1. The V segment lost 1 base and the J segment 2 bases; nucleotides outside the gene matches: 4. CDR3 size: 15 residues. The germline gives CDR1 SGHRS, CDR2 YFSETQ. The DNA for the CDR3 is TGCGCCAGCAGCTTGAAAGACAGGGCCACAGATACGCAGTATTTT. Residues: CASSLKDRATDTQYF. The whole variable domain, remainder taken from reference TRBV5-1 and TRBJ2-3, is KAGVTQTPRYLIKTRGQQVTLSCSPISGHRSVSWYQQTPGQGLQFLFEYFSETQRNKGNFPGRFSGRQFSNSRSEMNVSTLELGDSALYLCASSLKDRATDTQYFGPGTRLTVL.

The chain joins TRBV5-5 to TRBJ2-7; 7 bases are shared with TRBD1. Germline V gene lookup returns CDR1 SGHKS and CDR2 YYEKEE (reference sequence). V lost 4 bases and J lost 1; bases outside the gene matches: 5. This CDR3 is built from 14 residues. CDR3 amino acids: CASSLSGQSYEQYF. The CDR3 DNA reads TGTGCCAGCAGCCTGTCGGGACAGTCCTACGAGCAGTACTTC. Supplemented by reference TRBV5-5 and TRBJ2-7, the full variable domain reads DAGVTQSPTHLIKTRGQQVTLRCSPISGHKSVSWYQQVLGQGPQFIFQYYEKEERGRGNFPDRFSARQFPNYSSELNVNALLLGDSALYLCASSLSGQSYEQYFGPGTRLTVT.

In its sample, this clonotype was seen a few times. The CDR3 is CASMPRPGAGYGYTF. CDR3 coding DNA: TGTGCCAGCATGCCCCGGCCGGGGGCAGGCTATGGCTACACCTTC. This chain connects TRBV6-1 to TRBJ1-2; TRBD1 might be the D (6 bases). Trimming stripped 7 bases from V and 4 bases from J, with 19 bases between. This CDR3 has 15 residues. CDR1 is MNHNS, CDR2 SASEGT, per germline.

This clonotype was counted between two and nine times. The chain uses TRBV11-2 and TRBJ2-6; D unclear. The CDR3 runs to 17 residues. Germline V gene sequence: CDR1 SGHAT, CDR2 FQNNGV. V was cut by 4 bases and J by 0 bases, with 13 bases left in between. As DNA, the CDR3 is TGTGCCAGCAGCTCGGTGGCAATAAGCTCTGGGGCCAACGTCCTGACTTTC. This gives the protein CASSSVAISSGANVLTF.

This clonotype was detected a few times. The chain joins TRBV6-5 to TRBJ2-2; D remains ambiguous. Germline V gene data show CDR1 as MNHEY and CDR2 as SVGAGI. The length of the CDR3 is 15 residues. Trimming took off 2 bases at V and 0 bases at J, with 7 bases between the two ends. CDR3 nucleotide sequence: TGTGCCAGCAGTTACCGACTCACGAACACCGGGGAGCTGTTTTTT. Protein sequence: CASSYRLTNTGELFF.

This clonotype has more than one count but fewer than ten. The chain employs TRBV6-5 and TRBJ2-2; 7 bases align to TRBD1. The V gene's germline CDR1 is MNHEY and CDR2 SVGAGI. Trimming removed 1 base from V and 0 bases from J; junction bases left unmatched: 2. The CDR3 consists of 16 residues. Here the CDR3 reads CASSYWGQPNTGELFF. CDR3 coding DNA: TGTGCCAGCAGTTACTGGGGACAGCCGAACACCGGGGAGCTGTTTTTT.

This clonotype was recorded a few times. The chain is built from TRBV4-1 and TRBJ2-7, with D possibly matching TRBD2 (6 bases). Germline V CDR1 and CDR2: MGHRA, YSYEKL. The V and J ends lost 0 bases and 6 bases respectively, with 15 bases between them. The length of the CDR3 is 15 residues. The CDR3 sequence is CASSQDEGRRAEQYF. The CDR3 DNA is TGCGCCAGCAGCCAAGATGAGGGGAGGCGAGCCGAGCAGTACTTC.

This rearrangement joins TRBV5-1 to TRBJ2-1, with D tentatively TRBD2 (5 bases). This CDR3 comprises 12 residues. Germline CDR1 is SGHRS and CDR2 is YFSETQ. The ends were cut back, 7 bases at V and 12 bases at J, with 17 bases in the middle. CDR3 coding DNA: TGCGCCAGCGGACTTTTGGGGAGTGGGCAGTTCTTC. This translates into CASGLLGSGQFF.

The V call is TRBV28, the J call TRBJ1-1, with D possibly being TRBD1 (5 bases). Germline CDR1 is MDHEN and CDR2 is SYDVKM. Deletions cut 3 bases from V and 1 base from J, with 12 bases between. This CDR3 comprises 15 residues. CDR3: CASSFNQGRNTEAFF. The CDR3 DNA follows: TGTGCCAGCAGTTTCAATCAGGGCAGGAACACTGAAGCTTTCTTT.

A few counts support this clonotype. This chain connects TRBV7-8 to TRBJ2-1; D remains ambiguous. Trimming shortened V by 3 bases and J by 4 bases, and 10 bases separated the two germline ends. Germline CDR1 and CDR2: SGHVS and FQNEAQ. The CDR3 spans 14 residues. DNA of the CDR3: TGTGCCAGCAGCTTGGAAACGCCGTACAATGAGCAGTTCTTC. Its protein is CASSLETPYNEQFF.

The rearrangement joins TRBV19 to TRBJ1-5, with TRBD1 matching over 9 bases. This CDR3 has 14 amino acids. Germline CDR1 and CDR2: LNHDA and SQIVND (reference sequence). V shed 8 bases and J 5 bases; nucleotides not matched to a gene: 7. The CDR3 nucleotides read TGTGCCAGTGGGGACAGGGTAACTTATCAGCCCCAGCATTTT. Its protein is CASGDRVTYQPQHF.

In its sample, this clonotype was seen a few times. The chain has TRBV9 and TRBJ2-2; possible D gene TRBD2, 6 bases. With 4 bases removed from V and 6 bases from J, the gap between germline ends came to 13 bases. Per germline, CDR1 SGDLS and CDR2 YYNGEE. This CDR3 contains 14 residues. The CDR3 DNA reads TGTGCCAGCAGCCGGGGACTCCGCGCCGGGGAGCTGTTTTTT. It encodes CASSRGLRAGELFF.

The chain joins TRBV4-3 to TRBJ2-3; no clear D. Per germline, CDR1 LGHNA and CDR2 YSLEER. Trimming pared 0 bases from V and 1 base from J, leaving 11 bases between. CDR3 size: 16 residues. The CDR3 DNA reads TGCGCCAGCAGCCAAGACCAAGAGACGGGCACAGATACGCAGTATTTT. Translation: CASSQDQETGTDTQYF.

The chain joins TRBV7-9 to TRBJ1-2; D remains ambiguous. This CDR3 is 13 amino acids long. The V and J ends lost 1 base and 5 bases respectively, with 8 bases between them. Germline V lookup: CDR1 SEHNR, CDR2 FQNEAQ (reference sequence). The CDR3 DNA follows: TGTGCCAGCAGCTTAGACGAGATTTATGGCTACACCTTC. The encoded protein is CASSLDEIYGYTF.

The V and J genes are TRBV10-3 and TRBJ1-1; D gene uncertain. The CDR3 length is 15 residues. Trimming left V 6 bases short and J 4 bases short, with 18 bases between. Germline V gives CDR1 ENHRY, CDR2 SYGVKD. The DNA of the CDR3 is TGTGCCATCAGCAGAGGCGTAGGATTCGGCACTGAAGCTTTCTTT. It specifies CAISRGVGFGTEAFF.